This passage covers 23 T cell receptor delta chains from one sample sequenced in a study of delta chains in infants with herpesvirus infections. Gamma-chain- and delta-chain-specific primers converted PBMC RNA into TCR cDNA. TCRdb applied CATT to the RT-PCR reads for clone calling. The sample holds about 320 delta-chain clones; 55% to 65% are singletons and the top ten take 94%. The material was peripheral blood, obtained at time point 1 of longitudinal follow-up. These receptors were obtained from a human donor who was a Ugandan infant, either HIV-exposed or HIV-unexposed (not recorded which).

Remarks on this clone: A read error likely explains this, since a far larger clone differs by one base. This CDR3 is also generated by other DNA sequences in the sample. The CDR3 coding sequence is TGTGCTCTTGGGGGCCGACCCGCCTTCCCCGGGTTTGGACTGGGTGACTCAACACCTCCCGATAAACTCATCTTT. As protein: CALGGRPAFPGFGLGDSTPPDKLIF. V is TRDV1 and J is TRDJ1; tentatively, D is TRDD2 or TRDD3 (6 bases each). The CDR3 is 25 amino acids. V lost 4 bases, J lost 3 bases, and 45 bases lay in between. Per the germline V gene, CDR1 is TSWWSYY and CDR2 is QGS.

This clone has just one count. A read error likely explains why the TCRdb protein, taken from a much larger clone, differs from this DNA's translation at residue 16; the protein shown is translated from the DNA. The chain has TRDV1 and TRDJ1; 9 nucleotides line up with TRDD3. From germline, CDR1 is TSWWSYY and CDR2 QGS. V lost 4 bases and J lost 3; bases outside the gene matches: 36. CDR3 size: 25 residues. This CDR3 reads CALGGRPAFPGFGLGESTPPDKLIF. CDR3 nucleotides: TGTGCTCTTGGGGGCCGACCCGCCTTCCCCGGGTTTGGACTGGGGGAATCAACACCTCCCGATAAACTCATCTTT.

This clone was detected only once. TCRdb records a much larger clone's protein for this DNA, with a difference at residue 6 that likely arises from a read error; the protein given is the translation of the DNA. The chain uses TRDV2 and TRDJ3; D unresolved. CDR1 and CDR2 from the germline V gene are GEAIGNYY and EKD. The CDR3 runs 18 residues. The germline V and J ends were trimmed by 1 base and 0 bases, with 12 bases remaining between them. The CDR3 here is CACDTEDSSSWDTRQMFF. In DNA form, the CDR3 reads TGTGCCTGTGACACAGAGGATTCCAGCTCCTGGGACACCCGACAGATGTTTTTC.

Comments on this clone: The protein recorded in TCRdb matches a much larger clone and deviates from this DNA's translation at residue 6, suggesting a read error; the protein here is obtained by translating the DNA. In DNA, the CDR3 is TGTGCTCTTGGGGCCCTAAGCCTACGGGGATACGGGTTGACCGATAAACTCATCTTT. Its protein product is CALGALSLRGYGLTDKLIF. This chain joins TRDV1 and TRDJ1; the match to TRDD3 covers 9 bases. CDR3 size: 19 residues. V gave up 4 bases and J gave up 2 bases; unmatched junction bases: 17. The V gene's germline CDR1 is TSWWSYY and CDR2 QGS.

In regard to this clone: A read error likely explains why the TCRdb protein, taken from a much larger clone, differs from this DNA's translation at residue 3; the protein shown is translated from the DNA. This chain links TRDV2 with TRDJ3; TRDD3 aligns across 7 bases. Germline CDR1 is GEAIGNYY and CDR2 is EKD. This CDR3 has 20 residues. The DNA for the CDR3 is TGTGCCTATGACACCGCGCCCGCTGGGGGTCCGTCCTGGGACACCCGACAGATGTTTTTC. Protein sequence: CAYDTAPAGGPSWDTRQMFF.

This clone showed up just a few times. Given a far larger clone just one base away, this is likely a sequencing read error. Within the sample, other DNA sequences also encode this same CDR3. V and J are TRDV2 and TRDJ3; D ambiguous. CDR1 and CDR2 from the germline V gene are GEAIGNYY and EKD. The CDR3 runs 18 residues. V was cut by 4 bases and J by 0 bases, with 15 bases left in between. As DNA, the CDR3 is TGTGCCTGTGATACAGTGGATTCCAGCTCCTGGGACACCCGACAGATGTTTTTC. Translating gives CACDTVDSSSWDTRQMFF.

This clone was seen once. A far larger clone is off by one base, so a read error is likely. At the DNA level, this CDR3 is encoded by other sequences in the same sample as well. The V gene is TRDV1, the J gene TRDJ1, with 9 bases fitting TRDD3. V lost 6 bases and J lost 2; bases outside the gene matches: 19. From germline, CDR1 is TSWWSYY and CDR2 QGS. There are 19 residues in the CDR3. The CDR3 region is CALGAPSLRGYGLTDKLIF. DNA for the CDR3: TGTGCTCTTGGTGCCCCAAGCCTACGGGGATACGGGTTGACCGATAAACTCATCTTT.

As concerns this clone: A read error likely explains this, since a far larger clone differs by one base. CDR3 sequence reads: CALGETALHPILGAEPNKLIF. The DNA for the CDR3 is TGTGCTCTTGGGGAAACGGCCCTTCACCCCATACTGGGGGCCGAACCAAATAAACTCATCTTT. The chain links TRDV1 to TRDJ1; TRDD3 agrees at 8 bases. The CDR3 runs to 21 residues. The germline CDR1 and CDR2 sequences are TSWWSYY and QGS. The V and J ends lost 2 bases and 6 bases, in that order; junction bases with no gene match: 26.

As concerns this clone: A read error likely explains this, since a far larger clone differs by one base. Additional DNA sequences in this sample encode the identical CDR3. V gene TRDV1 combines with J gene TRDJ1, with 9 bases lining up with TRDD3. CDR3 length: 19 amino acids. Germline-derived CDR1 and CDR2 are TSWWSYY and QGS. The CDR3 loop is CALGAPSLRGYGLTDKLIF. The CDR3 DNA reads as TGTGCTCTTGGGGCCCCAAGCCTACGGGGATACGGGTTGACCGATAAACTCATATTT.

This clone appeared once. The protein given by TCRdb reflects a much larger clone and differs at residue 4 from this DNA's translation, likely from a read error; the protein shown is the DNA's translation. V is TRDV1 and J is TRDJ1; 8 nucleotides align to TRDD3. The CDR3 loop spans 21 amino acids. CDR1 TSWWSYY and CDR2 QGS come from the germline V gene. CDR3 nucleotide sequence: TGTGCTCTTGCGGAAACGGCCCTTCACCCCGTACTGGGGGCCGAACCAAATAAACTCATCTTT. This gives the protein CALAETALHPVLGAEPNKLIF.

This clone was counted a few times. This is likely an artifact of a read error, given a far larger clone one base away. Distinct nucleotide sequences in the sample also encode this CDR3. The V gene is TRDV1, the J gene TRDJ1, with 10 bases that match TRDD3. The CDR3 is 17 residues long. V dropped 5 bases and J dropped 0; count of bases not matched to a gene: 9. In germline, CDR1 is TSWWSYY, CDR2 QGS. The CDR3 nucleotides are TGTGCTCTTGGGCCGCGGGGGATACGCAGGAACACCGATAAACTCATCTTT. Amino acid sequence: CALGPRGIRRNTDKLIF.

Note on this clone: A single base is all that separates this from a far larger clone, so a read error is likely. The J gene is TRDJ1, the V gene TRDV1; 9 positions match TRDD3. Germline V gene data show CDR1 as TSWWSYY and CDR2 as QGS. V shed 5 bases and J 0 bases; nucleotides not matched to a gene: 10. The CDR3 runs 17 residues. CDR3 DNA sequence: TGTGCTCTTGGGCCACGGGGGATACACAGGAACACCGATAAACTCATCTTT. It yields the protein CALGPRGIHRNTDKLIF.

Remarks on this clone: A far larger clone is just one base off, so this is likely a read error. The chain recombines TRDV1 with TRDJ2; 11 bases agree with TRDD3. The CDR3 covers 22 residues. V trimming: 0 bases; J trimming: 4 bases; junction bases outside the gene matches: 19. Germline V lookup: CDR1 TSWWSYY, CDR2 QGS. Here the CDR3 DNA reads TGTGCTCTTGGGGAACTAGGGGGACCGTACTGGGGGATATGCGAGGGGACAGCACAACTCTTCTTT. It specifies CALGELGGPYWGICEGTAQLFF.

About this clone itself: A far larger clone is one base from this, pointing to a likely read error. The chain joins TRDV1 to TRDJ1, with 9 bases lining up with TRDD3. Unmatched junction bases numbered 17, after V lost 4 bases and J lost 2 bases. This CDR3 is 19 amino acids long. Per the germline V gene, CDR1 is TSWWSYY and CDR2 is QGS. CDR3 DNA: TGTGCTCTTGGGGCCCCAAGCCTACGGGGATACGAGTTGACCGATAAACTCATCTTT. This sequence encodes CALGAPSLRGYELTDKLIF.

In its sample, this clone ranks as hyperexpanded. At the DNA level, this CDR3 is encoded by other sequences in the same sample as well. J is TRDJ3 and V is TRDV2; 9 nucleotides match TRDD3. V gave up 3 bases and J gave up 0 bases; unmatched junction bases: 11. The CDR3 has 20 residues. The V gene's germline CDR1 is GEAIGNYY and CDR2 EKD. The CDR3 sequence is CACDSVLGDSSSWDTRQMFF. CDR3 nucleotide sequence: TGTGCCTGTGACTCCGTACTGGGGGACTCCAGCTCCTGGGACACCCGACAGATGTTTTTC.

This clone was seen a handful of times. This likely stems from a read error, as it lies one base from a far larger clone. V usage is TRDV1 and J usage is TRDJ1; 13 bases are shared with TRDD3. The CDR3 is made up of 22 amino acids. Losses at the gene ends were 0 bases for V and 9 bases for J; bases not matched to a gene: 25. Germline CDR1 and CDR2: TSWWSYY and QGS. The CDR3 DNA reads TGTGCTCTTGGGGAACTAGGGGGACCGTACTGGGGGATACGCGAGGGGACAGCACAACTCATCTTT. Its translation is CALGELGGPYWGIREGTAQLIF.

This sequence joins TRDV2 and TRDJ1; 13 bases are a match to TRDD3. The germline V gene encodes CDR1 GEAIGNYY and CDR2 EKD. V was pared by 0 bases and J by 2 bases, with 11 bases of the junction left unmatched. CDR3 size: 19 residues. The CDR3: CACDTLGLGDTKLTDKLIF. The DNA for the CDR3 is TGTGCCTGTGACACCCTCGGACTGGGGGATACGAAGTTGACCGATAAACTCATCTTT.

Concerning this clone: A far larger clone is off by one base, so a read error is likely. The identical CDR3 is also encoded by other nucleotide sequences in the sample. The CDR3 here is CALGDPRDLNALGYTDKLIF. The CDR3 DNA is TGTGCTCTTGGAGACCCCAGGGACCTAAATGCTCTGGGATACACCGATAAACTCATCTTT. The chain is built from TRDV1 and TRDJ1, with a possible D match to TRDD3 (5 bases). CDR1 is TSWWSYY, CDR2 QGS, per germline. This CDR3 region has 20 residues. V was clipped by 6 bases and J by 0 bases, with 29 bases between them.

As regards this clone: A read error is likely here: a far larger clone is one base away. The chain combines TRDV3 with TRDJ1; D gene unclear. CDR3 size: 12 residues. Per germline, CDR1 TVYSNPD and CDR2 GDNSRS (reference sequence). V was clipped by 5 bases and J by 2 bases, with 12 bases between them. The CDR3 nucleotides are TGTGCCCTCGCACGGCAGACCGATAAACTCATCTTT. Translation gives CALARQTDKLIF.

This clone has a single count. The rearrangement uses TRDV1 and TRDJ1; 8 bases line up with TRDD3. After removal of 3 bases from V and 1 base from J, the junction contained 28 bases not matched to a gene. CDR1 TSWWSYY and CDR2 QGS come from the germline V gene. This CDR3 spans 23 amino acids. CDR3 nucleotides: TGTGCTCTTGGGGATCTTCCTCCACGTTCCTCCGGGGATACCAAGATTCGCACCGATAAACTCATCTTT. Its translation is CALGDLPPRSSGDTKIRTDKLIF.

With respect to this clone: A far larger clone is off by one base, so a read error is likely. Other DNA sequences from this sample encode an identical CDR3 as well. The gene calls are TRDV1 and TRDJ1; 9 bases match TRDD3. The germline V gene encodes CDR1 TSWWSYY and CDR2 QGS. CDR3 length equals 22 residues. This CDR3 reads CALGEPHFPTTWGMDDTDKLIF. The CDR3 DNA is TGTGCTCTTGGGGAACCTCACTTTCCTACAACCTGGGGGATGGATGACACTGATAAACTCATCTTT.

In the case of this clone: A read error is likely here: a far larger clone is one base away. This sequence joins TRDV1 and TRDJ1; TRDD3 aligns across 9 bases. CDR3 length equals 25 residues. V shed 4 bases and J 3 bases; nucleotides not matched to a gene: 36. Germline CDR1 and CDR2: TSWWSYY and QGS. The CDR3 is CALGGRPAFPGFGLGDLTPPDKLIF. CDR3 nucleotides: TGTGCTCTTGGGGGCCGACCCGCCTTCCCCGGGTTTGGACTGGGGGACTTAACACCTCCCGATAAACTCATCTTT.

This clone is hyperexpanded within its sample. At the DNA level, this CDR3 is encoded by other sequences in the same sample as well. V is TRDV2 and J is TRDJ3; 8 nucleotides match TRDD3. Germline values: CDR1 GEAIGNYY, CDR2 EKD. The trim removed 0 bases at V and 0 bases at J, leaving 3 bases unmatched. This CDR3 is built from 18 residues. This CDR3 is CACDTAGGSSWDTRQMFF. The CDR3 nucleotides read TGTGCCTGTGACACCGCTGGGGGAAGCTCCTGGGACACCCGACAGATGTTTTTC.